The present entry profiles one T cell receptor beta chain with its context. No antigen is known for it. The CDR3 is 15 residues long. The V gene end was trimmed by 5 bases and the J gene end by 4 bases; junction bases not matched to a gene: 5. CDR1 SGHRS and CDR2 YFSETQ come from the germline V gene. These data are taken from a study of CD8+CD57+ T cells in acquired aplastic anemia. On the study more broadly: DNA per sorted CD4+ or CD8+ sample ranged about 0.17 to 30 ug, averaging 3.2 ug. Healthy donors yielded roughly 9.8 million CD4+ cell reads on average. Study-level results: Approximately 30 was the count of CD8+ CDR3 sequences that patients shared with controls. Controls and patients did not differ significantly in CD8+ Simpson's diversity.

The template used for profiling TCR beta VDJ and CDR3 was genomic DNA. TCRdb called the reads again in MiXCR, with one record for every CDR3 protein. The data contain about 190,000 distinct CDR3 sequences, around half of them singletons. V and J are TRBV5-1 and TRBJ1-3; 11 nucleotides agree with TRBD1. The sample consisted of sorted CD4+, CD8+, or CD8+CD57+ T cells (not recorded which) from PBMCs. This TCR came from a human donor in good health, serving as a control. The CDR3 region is CASRSGTGGGNTIYF. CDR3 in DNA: TGCGCCAGCAGGTCCGGGACAGGGGGAGGAAACACCATATATTTT.